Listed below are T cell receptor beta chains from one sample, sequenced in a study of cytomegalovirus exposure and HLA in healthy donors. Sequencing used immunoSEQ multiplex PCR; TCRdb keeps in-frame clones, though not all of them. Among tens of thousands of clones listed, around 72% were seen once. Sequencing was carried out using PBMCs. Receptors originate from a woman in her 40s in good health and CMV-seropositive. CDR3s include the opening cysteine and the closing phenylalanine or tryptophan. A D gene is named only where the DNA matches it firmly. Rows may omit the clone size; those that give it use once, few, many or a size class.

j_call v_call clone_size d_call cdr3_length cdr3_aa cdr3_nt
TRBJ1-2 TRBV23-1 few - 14 CASSHLTGTDGYTF TGCGCCAGCAGTCATCTTACGGGTACGGATGGCTACACCTTC
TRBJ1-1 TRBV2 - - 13 CASSEGRYTEAFF TGTGCCAGCAGTGAGGGCAGGTACACTGAAGCTTTCTTT
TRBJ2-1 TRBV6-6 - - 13 CASSPTRTNEQFF TGTGCCAGCAGTCCTACTAGGACCAATGAGCAGTTCTTC
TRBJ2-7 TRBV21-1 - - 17 CASSKVAWVAASYEQYF TGTGCCAGCAGCAAAGTGGCTTGGGTGGCGGCCTCCTACGAGCAGTACTTC
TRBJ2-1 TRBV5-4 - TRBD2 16 CASSPLAGGIYNEQFF TGTGCCAGCAGTCCACTAGCGGGGGGGATATACAATGAGCAGTTCTTC
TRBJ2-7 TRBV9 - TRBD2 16 CASSPSVSSGAREQYF TGTGCCAGCAGCCCATCCGTTTCGAGCGGGGCTCGCGAGCAGTACTTC
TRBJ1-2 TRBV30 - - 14 CAWSVPGGTGGYTF TGTGCCTGGAGTGTACCGGGGGGCACGGGCGGCTACACCTTC
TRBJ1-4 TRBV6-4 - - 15 CASSDSGTRVEKLFF TGTGCCAGCAGTGACTCGGGCACCCGAGTAGAAAAACTGTTTTTT
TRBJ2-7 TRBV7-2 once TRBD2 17 CASSPGSGGQFTYEQYF TGTGCCAGCAGCCCTGGTAGCGGGGGCCAATTTACCTACGAGCAGTACTTC
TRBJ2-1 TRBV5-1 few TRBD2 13 CASSFSGDNEQFF TGCGCCAGCAGCTTTAGCGGGGACAATGAGCAGTTCTTC
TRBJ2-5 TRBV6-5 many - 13 CASSYLGEETQYF TGTGCCAGCAGTTACTTAGGGGAAGAGACCCAGTACTTC
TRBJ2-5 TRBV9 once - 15 CASSRAPDIEGTQYF TGTGCCAGCAGCAGGGCCCCGGACATCGAAGGGACCCAGTACTTC
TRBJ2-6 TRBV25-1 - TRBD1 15 CASSDSYNRGSVLTF TGTGCCAGCAGCGACTCTTATAACAGGGGAAGCGTCCTGACTTTC
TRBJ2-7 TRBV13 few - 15 CASSLVGAPTYEQYF TGTGCCAGCAGCTTAGTGGGGGCCCCAACCTACGAGCAGTACTTC
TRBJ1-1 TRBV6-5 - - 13 CASSYGPGIEAFF TGTGCCAGCAGTTACGGCCCGGGAATTGAAGCTTTCTTT
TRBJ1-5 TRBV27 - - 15 CASTKGGGAGQPQHF TGTGCCAGCACTAAAGGGGGGGGCGCCGGTCAGCCCCAGCATTTT
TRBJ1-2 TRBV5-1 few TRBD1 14 CASSPLQGRDGYTF TGCGCCAGCAGCCCCCTACAGGGGAGAGATGGCTACACCTTC
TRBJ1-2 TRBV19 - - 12 CASSWREGGYTF TGTGCCAGTAGTTGGAGGGAAGGTGGCTACACCTTC
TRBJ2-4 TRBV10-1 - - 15 CASSELEIAKNIQYF TGCGCCAGCAGTGAGTTAGAAATAGCCAAAAACATTCAGTACTTC
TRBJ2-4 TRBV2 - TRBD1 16 CASRDRDILAKNIQYF TGTGCCAGCAGGGACAGGGATATCCTAGCCAAAAACATTCAGTACTTC
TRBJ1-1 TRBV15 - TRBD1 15 CATSRDSQGASEAFF TGTGCCACCAGCAGAGATTCGCAGGGGGCCTCTGAAGCTTTCTTT
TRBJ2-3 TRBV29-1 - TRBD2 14 CSVEGQTSLDTQYF TGCAGCGTTGAAGGGCAGACTAGCTTGGATACGCAGTATTTT
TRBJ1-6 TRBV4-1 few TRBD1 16 CASSQDKGAANSPLHF TGCGCCAGCAGCCAAGATAAGGGGGCGGCGAATTCACCCCTCCACTTT
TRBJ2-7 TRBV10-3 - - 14 CAISEGPKGVEQYF TGTGCCATCAGTGAGGGACCGAAGGGAGTTGAGCAGTACTTC
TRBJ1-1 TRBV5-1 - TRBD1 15 CASSLGTGRGTEAFF TGCGCCAGCAGCTTGGGGACAGGGAGGGGAACTGAAGCTTTCTTT
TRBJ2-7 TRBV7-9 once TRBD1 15 CASSRSGQGVYEQYF TGTGCCAGCAGCCGCTCCGGACAGGGGGTTTACGAGCAGTACTTC
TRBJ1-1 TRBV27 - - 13 CASRPTGALEAFF TGTGCCAGCAGGCCCACAGGTGCACTAGAAGCTTTCTTT
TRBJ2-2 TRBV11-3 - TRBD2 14 CASSPLTSPGELFF TGTGCCAGCAGCCCATTGACTAGCCCCGGGGAGCTGTTTTTT
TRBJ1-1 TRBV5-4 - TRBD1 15 CASSLIRGRDTEAFF TGTGCCAGCAGCTTGATTAGGGGGCGGGACACTGAAGCTTTCTTT
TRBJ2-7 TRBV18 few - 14 CASSPSPSPYEQYF TGTGCCAGCTCCCCCTCTCCAAGCCCCTACGAGCAGTACTTC
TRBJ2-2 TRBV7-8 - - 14 CASSLDNRAGELFF TGTGCCAGCAGCTTAGACAACAGGGCCGGGGAGCTGTTTTTT
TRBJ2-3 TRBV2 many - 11 CAAESTDTQYF TGTGCCGCGGAGTCCACAGATACGCAGTATTTT
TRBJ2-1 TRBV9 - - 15 CASNRNRVGNNEQFF TGTGCCAGCAACAGAAACAGGGTTGGGAATAATGAGCAGTTCTTC
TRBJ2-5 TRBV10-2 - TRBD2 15 CASSTGLAGSETQYF TGCGCCAGCAGTACAGGACTAGCGGGGTCTGAGACCCAGTACTTC
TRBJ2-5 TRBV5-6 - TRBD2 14 CASSWTSGQETQYF TGTGCCAGCAGCTGGACTAGCGGACAAGAGACCCAGTACTTC
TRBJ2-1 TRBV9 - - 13 CASSGTPYNEQFF TGTGCCAGCAGCGGGACACCTTACAATGAGCAGTTCTTC
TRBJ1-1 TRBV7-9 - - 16 CASSDYKQGMNTEAFF TGTGCCAGCAGCGACTACAAACAGGGTATGAACACTGAAGCTTTCTTT
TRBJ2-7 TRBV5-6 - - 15 CASRNKNHGTYEQYF TGTGCCAGCAGAAATAAAAACCACGGTACCTACGAGCAGTACTTC